These 29 T cell receptor beta chains came from one sample sequenced in a study of T-cell memory formation after mild COVID-19. TCRdb ran MiXCR on the 5' RACE reads and lists one entry per CDR3 protein. The table has some 280,000 distinct CDR3 sequences, around 15% seen once. Sequences were obtained from PBMCs or a T cell subset sorted from them (not recorded which). Source of these receptors: a man between 18 and 35 years old who had mild COVID-19 (a few samples of this study predate the infection). Cell type and time point are not known.

This clonotype was recorded at least ten times. The rearrangement uses TRBV29-1 and TRBJ2-7; D call uncertain. Trimming cost V 3 bases and J 5 bases, with 8 bases left between them. Germline V gene sequence: CDR1 SQVTM, CDR2 ANQGSEA. The CDR3 totals 11 residues. Written as DNA, the CDR3 is TGCAGCGTTGAGGCCTGGAACGAGCAGTACTTC. Amino acid sequence: CSVEAWNEQYF.

This clonotype appeared many times. V usage is TRBV5-5 and J usage is TRBJ2-5; 8 bases fit TRBD1. Trimming at V came to 4 bases and at J to 4 bases, leaving 12 bases not matched to a gene. CDR3 length equals 16 residues. Germline V CDR1 and CDR2: SGHKS, YYEKEE (reference sequence). CDR3 coding DNA: TGTGCCAGCAGCCCCGGACAGGGCGGATTAGGAGAGACCCAGTACTTC. This gives the protein CASSPGQGGLGETQYF.

This clonotype was picked up a small number of times. The chain links TRBV25-1 to TRBJ2-7; TRBD1 or TRBD2 may be the D gene (6 bases each). Germline V gene data show CDR1 as MGHDK and CDR2 as SYGVNS. The V end lost 8 bases, the J end lost 6 bases, and 17 bases lay between the germline ends. This CDR3 has 13 amino acids. This chain's CDR3 is CASEGGKAVEQYF. The DNA for the CDR3 is TGTGCCAGCGAGGGGGGCAAGGCGGTCGAGCAGTACTTC.

The rearrangement links TRBV6-5 to TRBJ2-3, with D possibly TRBD1 on 6 matching bases. Between the trimmed V and J ends, which lost 6 bases and 0 bases, there was a span of 16 bases. Looked up from germline, CDR1 is MNHEY and CDR2 is SVGAGI. CDR3 length: 16 amino acids. For the CDR3, the DNA is TGTGCCAGCAGCTTACAGGGTACGACTAGCACAGATACGCAGTATTTT. Translated: CASSLQGTTSTDTQYF.

This clonotype was seen a handful of times. The chain joins TRBV4-3 to TRBJ1-2; tentatively, D is TRBD1 (5 bases). The CDR3 is 13 amino acids. V gave up 4 bases and J gave up 6 bases, with 12 bases separating them. Germline V gene sequence: CDR1 LGHNA, CDR2 YSLEER. The CDR3 DNA is TGCGCCAGCAGCCCCTTCACGGGGGATGGCTACACCTTC. It is translated as CASSPFTGDGYTF.

This clonotype has at least ten counts. This chain links TRBV5-1 with TRBJ2-1; 10 bases line up with TRBD1. Germline V gene lookup returns CDR1 SGHRS and CDR2 YFSETQ. Trimming took 3 bases from V and 12 from J; bases not matched to a gene: 9. The CDR3 is made up of 14 amino acids. CDR3 loop: CASSSGTGVDRQFF. The CDR3 coding sequence is TGCGCCAGCAGCTCGGGGACAGGGGTTGATAGGCAGTTCTTC.

This chain uses TRBV5-5 with TRBJ1-6; D is ambiguous. Germline CDR1 is SGHKS and CDR2 is YYEKEE (reference sequence). The CDR3 spans 14 residues. V gave up 1 base and J gave up 8 bases, with 10 bases separating them. The CDR3 DNA reads TGTGCCAGCAGCTTGCGGGCAAGGGATTCACCCCTCCACTTT. As protein: CASSLRARDSPLHF.

This clonotype has just a few counts. This sequence joins TRBV6-2 or TRBV6-3 and TRBJ2-1; D is perhaps TRBD2 (5 bases). V was clipped by 7 bases and J by 9 bases, with 10 bases between them. CDR1 and CDR2 (germline): MNHEY, SVGEGT. This CDR3 region has 11 residues. CDR3 loop: CASTLASEQFF. DNA of the CDR3: TGTGCCAGCACCCTAGCCTCTGAGCAGTTCTTC.

This clonotype was detected many times. The chain joins TRBV4-1 to TRBJ2-5; D is unclear. V shed 3 bases and J shed 5 bases, with 13 bases lying between them. This CDR3 contains 14 residues. Germline-derived CDR1 and CDR2 are MGHRA and YSYEKL. CDR3 sequence: CASSQPLGWETQYF. The CDR3 coding sequence is TGCGCCAGCAGCCAGCCGCTAGGTTGGGAGACCCAGTACTTC.

This clonotype was seen once. The chain has TRBV11-2 and TRBJ2-7; 8 nucleotides align to TRBD1. This CDR3 is 15 amino acids long. CDR1 and CDR2 (germline): SGHAT, FQNNGV. Unmatched junction bases numbered 12, after V lost 5 bases and J lost 6 bases. The CDR3 bases are TGTGCCAGCAGCCCCTGGGACAGGATGGTCGGCGAGCAGTACTTC. The encoded protein is CASSPWDRMVGEQYF.

The V call is TRBV10-3, the J call TRBJ2-7; D possibly matches TRBD1 or TRBD2 (5 bases each). The V gene's germline CDR1 is ENHRY and CDR2 SYGVKD. V dropped 5 bases and J dropped 0 bases, with 17 bases sitting between them. The CDR3 is made up of 16 amino acids. CDR3 amino acids: CAISPHTGTLSYEQYF. For the CDR3, the DNA is TGTGCCATCAGTCCCCACACCGGGACGCTCTCCTACGAGCAGTACTTC.

This clonotype was seen repeatedly, ten times or more. V gene TRBV9 combines with J gene TRBJ2-3; D not resolved. The CDR3 is made up of 12 amino acids. V was clipped by 2 bases and J by 9 bases, with 10 bases between them. The germline gives CDR1 SGDLS, CDR2 YYNGEE. The CDR3 nucleotides read TGTGCCAGCAGCGTTACTGACCACACGCAGTATTTT. Protein: CASSVTDHTQYF.

The chain uses TRBV5-6 and TRBJ2-7; 10 nucleotides agree with TRBD1. Losses at the gene ends were 3 bases for V and 9 bases for J; bases not matched to a gene: 9. The CDR3 sequence is 14 residues long. Germline CDR1 SGHDT, CDR2 YYEEEE. CDR3 sequence: CASSWGQGNGGQYV. DNA of the CDR3: TGTGCCAGCAGCTGGGGACAGGGGAATGGCGGGCAGTACGTC.

This clonotype has just a few counts. This chain connects TRBV6-6 to TRBJ2-2; 9 bases line up with TRBD1. Per germline, CDR1 MNHNY and CDR2 SVGAGI (reference sequence). The CDR3 is made up of 20 amino acids. The trim removed 0 bases at V and 0 bases at J, leaving 11 bases unmatched. CDR3 protein: CASSYSRRTGAHPNTGELFF. CDR3 nucleotide sequence: TGTGCCAGCAGTTACTCGAGACGGACAGGGGCCCACCCGAACACCGGGGAGCTGTTTTTT.

There are many counts of this clonotype. This sequence joins TRBV5-1 and TRBJ2-2; D is uncertain. This CDR3 has 15 amino acids. Germline assignment: CDR1 SGHRS and CDR2 YFSETQ. V dropped 0 bases and J dropped 7 bases, with 13 bases sitting between them. Here the CDR3 reads CASSLAGSRVGELFF. CDR3 bases: TGCGCCAGCAGCTTGGCGGGTAGCAGAGTCGGGGAGCTGTTTTTT.

The chain combines TRBV5-1 with TRBJ2-5, with 12 bases aligning to TRBD2. Germline trimming cut 4 bases from V and 2 bases from J; bases unmatched to any gene: 3. The CDR3 length is 15 residues. In germline, CDR1 is SGHRS, CDR2 YFSETQ. CDR3 sequence reads: CASSRTSGVQETQYF. In nucleotides, the CDR3 is TGCGCCAGCAGCCGGACTAGCGGGGTACAAGAGACCCAGTACTTC.

This clonotype has at least ten counts. This chain links TRBV12-3 or TRBV12-4 with TRBJ1-2, with D maybe TRBD1 (6 bases). The CDR3 consists of 14 residues. V lost 5 bases, J lost 0 bases, and 10 bases lay in between. CDR3 residues: CASSAGQANYGYTF. In DNA form, the CDR3 reads TGTGCCAGCAGTGCGGGACAAGCTAACTATGGCTACACCTTC.

Only a few counts were recorded for this clonotype. The chain joins TRBV5-1 to TRBJ2-7; D remains ambiguous. The CDR3 runs to 19 residues. Germline V gene data show CDR1 as SGHRS and CDR2 as YFSETQ. With 5 bases removed from V and 0 bases from J, the gap between germline ends came to 27 bases. This chain's CDR3 is CASRLTPLDRTENSYEQYF. The CDR3, as DNA: TGCGCCAGCAGACTGACCCCGCTGGATCGGACGGAAAACTCCTACGAGCAGTACTTC. Combining the CDR3 with reference TRBV5-1 and TRBJ2-7 gives the whole variable domain KAGVTQTPRYLIKTRGQQVTLSCSPISGHRSVSWYQQTPGQGLQFLFEYFSETQRNKGNFPGRFSGRQFSNSRSEMNVSTLELGDSALYLCASRLTPLDRTENSYEQYFGPGTRLTVT.

This clonotype has a count of ten or more. This chain joins TRBV6-5 and TRBJ2-4; the D gene is possibly TRBD1 (7 bases). Between the trimmed V and J ends, which lost 2 bases and 7 bases, there was a span of 12 bases. Germline values: CDR1 MNHEY, CDR2 SVGAGI. The length of the CDR3 is 14 residues. The CDR3: CASSYGGTANIQYF. In nucleotides, the CDR3 is TGTGCCAGCAGTTACGGGGGGACAGCCAACATTCAGTACTTC.

The chain joins TRBV11-2 to TRBJ2-2; 12 bases agree with TRBD2. CDR1 and CDR2 (germline): SGHAT, FQNNGV. V lost 6 bases and J lost 4; bases outside the gene matches: 6. The CDR3 runs 16 residues. This CDR3 reads CASSPTSGGGTGELFF. The CDR3, as DNA: TGTGCCAGCAGTCCGACTAGCGGGGGAGGCACCGGGGAGCTGTTTTTT.

V is TRBV14 and J is TRBJ2-5, with TRBD2 as a possible D gene (6 bases). V was shortened by 3 bases and J by 2 bases, with 16 bases between the two germline ends. There are 16 residues in the CDR3. Germline values: CDR1 SGHDN, CDR2 FVKESK. In DNA, the CDR3 is TGTGCCAGCAGCCACCCCGGGAGTACAACACAAGAGACCCAGTACTTC. Amino acids: CASSHPGSTTQETQYF.

This clonotype has more than one count but fewer than ten. The rearrangement links TRBV12-3 or TRBV12-4 to TRBJ1-4; the match to TRBD1 covers 8 bases. The ends lost 6 bases at V and 3 bases at J; junction bases unmatched: 9. This CDR3 spans 16 amino acids. The CDR3 spells CASSGSSRGPNEKLFF. In DNA form, the CDR3 reads TGTGCCAGCAGCGGCTCCTCCAGGGGGCCTAATGAAAAACTGTTTTTT.

This clonotype has at least ten counts. CDR3 in DNA: TGTGCCAGCAGCCCGACAGGGAGGAACGAGCAGTACTTC. It codes for CASSPTGRNEQYF. The chain recombines TRBV7-2 with TRBJ2-7, with D possibly being TRBD1 (7 bases). Germline CDR1 SGHTA, CDR2 FQGNSA. Trimming pared 5 bases from V and 5 bases from J, leaving 13 bases between. The CDR3 is 13 residues long.

The rearrangement uses TRBV29-1 and TRBJ2-7, with TRBD1 matching 9 bases. Unmatched junction bases numbered 3, after V lost 6 bases and J lost 0 bases. The CDR3 contains 13 residues. Germline V lookup: CDR1 SQVTM, CDR2 ANQGSEA. The CDR3 DNA follows: TGCAGCGTCCGGACAGGGGACTCCTACGAGCAGTACGTC. Translation: CSVRTGDSYEQYV.

The V and J genes are TRBV7-2 and TRBJ2-6; D uncertain. This CDR3 contains 15 residues. V lost 5 bases and J 0 bases, leaving 8 bases between the germline ends. Germline-derived CDR1 and CDR2 are SGHTA and FQGNSA. Here the CDR3 DNA reads TGTGCCAGCAGCATTGACGGCTCTGGGGCCAACGTCCTGACTTTC. Its translation: CASSIDGSGANVLTF.

This clonotype was picked up a small number of times. The rearrangement links TRBV6-2 or TRBV6-3 to TRBJ2-3, with D uncertain. The CDR3 runs 11 residues. Trimming removed 7 bases at V and 11 bases at J, with 13 bases between. Germline assignment: CDR1 MNHEY and CDR2 SVGEGT. CDR3 sequence: CASTHSTKQYF. The CDR3 DNA reads TGTGCCAGCACCCATTCGACAAAGCAGTATTTT.

The V and J genes are TRBV20-1 and TRBJ2-3, with D perhaps assigned TRBD1 or TRBD2 (5 bases each). The CDR3 covers 14 residues. Germline assignment: CDR1 DFQATT and CDR2 SNEGSKA (reference sequence). V lost 7 bases and J 3 bases, leaving 17 bases between the germline ends. The CDR3 reads CSGPVRGKTDTQYF. As DNA, the CDR3 is TGCAGTGGTCCCGTGAGGGGCAAAACAGATACGCAGTATTTT.

There are a few counts of this clonotype. The CDR3 loop is CASSEEGTGANVLTF. DNA for the CDR3: TGTGCCAGCAGTGAGGAGGGGACTGGGGCCAACGTCCTGACTTTC. V gene TRBV2 combines with J gene TRBJ2-6; maybe TRBD2 (6 bases). The germline V gene has CDR1 SNHLY and CDR2 FYNNEI. The CDR3 contains 15 residues. With 3 bases removed from V and 2 bases from J, the gap between germline ends came to 8 bases.

The chain uses TRBV12-3 or TRBV12-4 and TRBJ1-6; D call uncertain. Trimming stripped 5 bases from V and 9 bases from J, with 20 bases between. CDR3 length equals 16 residues. As DNA, the CDR3 is TGTGCCAGCAGTGTGGGCACCTGGGGTCGACGTTCACCCCTCCACTTT. It translates to CASSVGTWGRRSPLHF.